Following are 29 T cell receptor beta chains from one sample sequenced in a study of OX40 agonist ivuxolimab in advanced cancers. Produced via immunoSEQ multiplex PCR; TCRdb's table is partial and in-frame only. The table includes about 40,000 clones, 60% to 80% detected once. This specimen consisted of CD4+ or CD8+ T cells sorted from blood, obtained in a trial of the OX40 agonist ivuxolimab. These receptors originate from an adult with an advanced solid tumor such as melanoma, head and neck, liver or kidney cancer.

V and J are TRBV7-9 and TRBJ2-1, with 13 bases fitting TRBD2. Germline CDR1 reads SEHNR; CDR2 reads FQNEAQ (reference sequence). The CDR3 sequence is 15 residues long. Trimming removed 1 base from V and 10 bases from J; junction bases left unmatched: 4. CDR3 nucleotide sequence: TGTGCCAGCAGCTTAGAGGGGGGACTAGCGGGAGAGCAGTTCTTC. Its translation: CASSLEGGLAGEQFF.

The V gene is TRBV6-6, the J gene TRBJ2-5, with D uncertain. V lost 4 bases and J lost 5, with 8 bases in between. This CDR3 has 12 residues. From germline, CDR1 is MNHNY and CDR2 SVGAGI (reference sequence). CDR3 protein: CASSSLPETQYF. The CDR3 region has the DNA TGTGCCAGCAGTTCCCTCCCCGAGACCCAGTACTTC.

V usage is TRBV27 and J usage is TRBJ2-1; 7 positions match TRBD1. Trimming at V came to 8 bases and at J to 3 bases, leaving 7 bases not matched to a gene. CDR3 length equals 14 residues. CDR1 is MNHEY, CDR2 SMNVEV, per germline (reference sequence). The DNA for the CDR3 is TGTGCCAGCCGCCAACAGGGGATCTACAATGAGCAGTTCTTC. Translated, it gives CASRQQGIYNEQFF.

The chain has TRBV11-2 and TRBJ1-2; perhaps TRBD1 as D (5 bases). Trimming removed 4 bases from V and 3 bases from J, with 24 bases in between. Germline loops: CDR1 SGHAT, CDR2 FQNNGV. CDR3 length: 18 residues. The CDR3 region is CASSSVRDRKLVDYGYTF. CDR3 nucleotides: TGTGCCAGCAGCTCGGTCCGGGACCGGAAATTAGTGGACTATGGCTACACCTTC.

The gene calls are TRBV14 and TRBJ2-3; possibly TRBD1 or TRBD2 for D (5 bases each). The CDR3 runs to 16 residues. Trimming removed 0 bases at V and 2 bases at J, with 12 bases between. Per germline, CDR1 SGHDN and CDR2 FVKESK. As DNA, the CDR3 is TGTGCCAGCAGCCAAGATTGGGTCGGGACCACAGATACGCAGTATTTT. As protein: CASSQDWVGTTDTQYF.

The CDR3 here is CASSEQGGQPQHF. The CDR3 region has the DNA TGTGCCAGCAGCGAGCAGGGAGGTCAGCCCCAGCATTTT. The chain is built from TRBV7-2 and TRBJ1-5; the D gene is possibly TRBD1 (5 bases). Germline-derived CDR1 and CDR2 are SGHTA and FQGNSA. The V and J ends lost 5 bases and 6 bases respectively, with 11 bases between them. The CDR3 has 13 amino acids.

CDR3 nucleotides: TGCGCCAGCAGCCCCATGGGGAACACTGAAGCTTTCTTT. Its protein product is CASSPMGNTEAFF. V and J are TRBV5-1 and TRBJ1-1, with unresolved D. Germline CDR1 reads SGHRS; CDR2 reads YFSETQ. The V end lost 4 bases, the J end lost 1 base, and 8 bases lay between the germline ends. CDR3 length: 13 residues.

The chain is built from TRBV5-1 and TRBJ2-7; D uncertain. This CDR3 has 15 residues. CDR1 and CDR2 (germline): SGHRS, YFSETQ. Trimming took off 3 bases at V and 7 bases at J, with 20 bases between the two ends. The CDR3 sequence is CASSYRPFENIEQYF. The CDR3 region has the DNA TGCGCCAGCAGCTATCGACCCTTTGAAAACATAGAGCAGTACTTC.

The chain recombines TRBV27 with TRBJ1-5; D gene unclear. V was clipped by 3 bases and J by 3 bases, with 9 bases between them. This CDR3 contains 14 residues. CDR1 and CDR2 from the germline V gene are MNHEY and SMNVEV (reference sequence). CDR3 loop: CASSFAAANQPQHF. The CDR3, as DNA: TGTGCCAGCAGTTTCGCGGCAGCCAATCAGCCCCAGCATTTT.

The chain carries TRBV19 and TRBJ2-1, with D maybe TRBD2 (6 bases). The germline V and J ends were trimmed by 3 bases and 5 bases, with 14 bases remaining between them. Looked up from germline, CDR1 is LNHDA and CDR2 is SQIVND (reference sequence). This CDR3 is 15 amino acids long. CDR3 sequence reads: CASSINRDSNNEQFF. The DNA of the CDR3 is TGTGCCAGTAGTATCAACCGGGACTCTAACAATGAGCAGTTCTTC.

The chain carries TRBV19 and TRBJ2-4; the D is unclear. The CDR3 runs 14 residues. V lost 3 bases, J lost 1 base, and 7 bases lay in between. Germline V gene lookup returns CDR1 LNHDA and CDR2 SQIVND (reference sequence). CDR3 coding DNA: TGTGCCAGTAGTATCTCTGGGGCCAAAAACATTCAGTACTTC. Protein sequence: CASSISGAKNIQYF.

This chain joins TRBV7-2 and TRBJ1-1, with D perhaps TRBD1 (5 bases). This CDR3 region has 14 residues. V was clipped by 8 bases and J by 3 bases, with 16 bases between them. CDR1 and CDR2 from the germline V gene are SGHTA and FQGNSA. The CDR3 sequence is CASGQEVGDTEAFF. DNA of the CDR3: TGTGCCAGCGGGCAGGAGGTGGGGGACACTGAAGCTTTCTTT.

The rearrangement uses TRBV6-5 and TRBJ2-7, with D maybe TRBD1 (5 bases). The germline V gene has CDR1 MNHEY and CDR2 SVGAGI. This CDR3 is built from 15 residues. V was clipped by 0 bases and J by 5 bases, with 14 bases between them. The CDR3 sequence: CASSYSFSGSDEQYF. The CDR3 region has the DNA TGTGCCAGCAGTTACTCGTTCTCAGGGTCCGACGAGCAGTACTTC.

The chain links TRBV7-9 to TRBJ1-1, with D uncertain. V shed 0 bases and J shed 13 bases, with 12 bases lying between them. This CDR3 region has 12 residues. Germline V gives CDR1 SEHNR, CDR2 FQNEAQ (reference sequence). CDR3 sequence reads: CASSLALDSGFF. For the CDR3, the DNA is TGTGCCAGCAGCTTAGCGCTCGATTCTGGTTTCTTT.

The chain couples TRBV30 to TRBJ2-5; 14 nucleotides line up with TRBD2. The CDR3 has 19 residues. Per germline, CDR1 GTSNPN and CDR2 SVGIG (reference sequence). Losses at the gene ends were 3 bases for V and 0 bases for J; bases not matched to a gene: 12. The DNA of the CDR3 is TGTGCCTGGAGCTCCGGGACTAGCGGGAGCCTATCGTACCAAGAGACCCAGTACTTC. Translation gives CAWSSGTSGSLSYQETQYF.

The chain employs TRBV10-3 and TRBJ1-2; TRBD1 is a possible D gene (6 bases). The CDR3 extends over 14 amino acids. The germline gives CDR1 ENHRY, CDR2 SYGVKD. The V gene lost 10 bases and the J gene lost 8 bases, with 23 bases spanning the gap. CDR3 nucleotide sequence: TGTGCCACCCTGGGGGCGGGGGAGACGGGCGGCTACACCTTC. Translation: CATLGAGETGGYTF.

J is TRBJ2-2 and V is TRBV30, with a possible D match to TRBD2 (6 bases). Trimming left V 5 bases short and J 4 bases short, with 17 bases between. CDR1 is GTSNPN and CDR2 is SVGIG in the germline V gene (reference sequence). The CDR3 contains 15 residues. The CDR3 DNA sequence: TGTGCCTGGGCCCTTTCGGGACTTCGCACCGGGGAGCTGTTTTTT. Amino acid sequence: CAWALSGLRTGELFF. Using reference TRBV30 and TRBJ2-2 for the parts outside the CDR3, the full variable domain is SQTIHQWPATLVQPVGSPLSLECTVEGTSNPNLYWYRQAAGRGLQLLFYSVGIGQISSEVPQNLSASRPQDRQFILSSKKLLLSDSGFYLCAWALSGLRTGELFFGEGSRLTVL.

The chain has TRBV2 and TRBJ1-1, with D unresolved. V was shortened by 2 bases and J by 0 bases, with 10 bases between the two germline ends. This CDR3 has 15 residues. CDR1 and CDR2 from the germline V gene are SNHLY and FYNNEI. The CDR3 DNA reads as TGTGCCAGCAGTGAACTAGGCGGGGTGAACACTGAAGCTTTCTTT. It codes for CASSELGGVNTEAFF.

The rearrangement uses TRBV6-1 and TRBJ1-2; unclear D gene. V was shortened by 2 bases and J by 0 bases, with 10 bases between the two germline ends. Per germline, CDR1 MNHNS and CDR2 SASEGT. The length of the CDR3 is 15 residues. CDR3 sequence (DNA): TGTGCCAGCAGTGAAACGGGGTTAGCTAACTATGGCTACACCTTC. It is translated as CASSETGLANYGYTF.

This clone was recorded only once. The CDR3 loop reads CASSHPGTDQETQYF. The CDR3, as DNA: TGTGCCAGCAGTCACCCTGGGACAGATCAAGAGACCCAGTACTTC. V usage is TRBV27 and J usage is TRBJ2-5, with 7 positions matching TRBD1. The CDR3 extends over 15 amino acids. Trimming cost V 5 bases and J 2 bases; bases outside gene matches: 8. CDR1 is MNHEY and CDR2 is SMNVEV in the germline V gene (reference sequence).

The CDR3 DNA sequence: TGCAGCGTAATTGGGGACAGGGATGGCTACACCTTC. Translation: CSVIGDRDGYTF. The chain combines TRBV29-1 with TRBJ1-2; TRBD1 matches at 9 bases. V shed 6 bases, J shed 6 bases, and the junction held 5 bases outside the gene matches. Germline values: CDR1 SQVTM, CDR2 ANQGSEA. This CDR3 is 12 amino acids long.

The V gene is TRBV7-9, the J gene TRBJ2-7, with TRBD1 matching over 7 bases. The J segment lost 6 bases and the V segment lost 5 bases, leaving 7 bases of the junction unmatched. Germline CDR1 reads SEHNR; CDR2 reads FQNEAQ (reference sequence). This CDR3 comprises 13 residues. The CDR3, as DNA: TGTGCCAGCAGCCAAAGGGACAGACCCGAGCAGTACTTC. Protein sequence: CASSQRDRPEQYF.

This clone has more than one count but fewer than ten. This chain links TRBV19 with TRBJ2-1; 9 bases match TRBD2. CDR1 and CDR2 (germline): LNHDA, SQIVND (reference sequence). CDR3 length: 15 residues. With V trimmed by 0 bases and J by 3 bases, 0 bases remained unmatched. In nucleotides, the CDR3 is TGTGCCAGTAGTATAGAGACTAGCGGCTACAATGAGCAGTTCTTC. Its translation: CASSIETSGYNEQFF.

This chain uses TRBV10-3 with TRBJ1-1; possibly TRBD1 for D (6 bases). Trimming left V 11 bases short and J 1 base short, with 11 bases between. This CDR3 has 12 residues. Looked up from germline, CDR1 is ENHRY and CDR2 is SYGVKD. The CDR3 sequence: CASGHPNTEAFF. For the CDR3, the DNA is TGTGCCTCGGGACACCCGAACACTGAAGCTTTCTTT.

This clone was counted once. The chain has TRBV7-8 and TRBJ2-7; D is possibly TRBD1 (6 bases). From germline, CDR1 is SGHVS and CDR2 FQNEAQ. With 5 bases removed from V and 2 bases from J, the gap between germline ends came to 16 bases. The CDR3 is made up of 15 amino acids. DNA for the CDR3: TGTGCCAGCAGCCCTCAGACAGGACCGGCCTACGAGCAGTACTTC. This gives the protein CASSPQTGPAYEQYF.

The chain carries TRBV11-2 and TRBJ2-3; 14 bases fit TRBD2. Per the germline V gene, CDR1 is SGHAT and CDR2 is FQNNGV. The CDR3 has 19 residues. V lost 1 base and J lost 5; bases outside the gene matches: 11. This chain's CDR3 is CASSLGPGTSGSVKDTQYF. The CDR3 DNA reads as TGTGCCAGCAGCTTAGGTCCCGGGACTAGCGGGAGCGTAAAAGATACGCAGTATTTT.

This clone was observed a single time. This CDR3 is CASSLRGGPAYEQYF. CDR3 coding DNA: TGTGCCAGCAGCCTCAGGGGGGGTCCGGCCTACGAGCAGTACTTC. This chain uses TRBV6-6 with TRBJ2-7; D may be TRBD1 or TRBD2 (7 bases each). The CDR3 covers 15 residues. V lost 6 bases and J 2 bases, leaving 17 bases between the germline ends. CDR1 and CDR2 (germline): MNHNY, SVGAGI (reference sequence).

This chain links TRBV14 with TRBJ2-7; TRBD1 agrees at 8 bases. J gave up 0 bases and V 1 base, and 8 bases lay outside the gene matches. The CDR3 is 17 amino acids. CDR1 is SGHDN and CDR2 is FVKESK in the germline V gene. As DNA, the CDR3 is TGTGCCAGCAGCCAAGGCCCCGGACAGGGTGTCTCCTACGAGCAGTACTTC. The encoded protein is CASSQGPGQGVSYEQYF.

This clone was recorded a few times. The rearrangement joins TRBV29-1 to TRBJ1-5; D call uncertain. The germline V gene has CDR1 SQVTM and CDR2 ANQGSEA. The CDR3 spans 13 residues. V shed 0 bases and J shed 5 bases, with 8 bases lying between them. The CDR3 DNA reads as TGCAGCGTTGAAGAAGACCGCTATCAGCCCCAGCATTTT. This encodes CSVEEDRYQPQHF.